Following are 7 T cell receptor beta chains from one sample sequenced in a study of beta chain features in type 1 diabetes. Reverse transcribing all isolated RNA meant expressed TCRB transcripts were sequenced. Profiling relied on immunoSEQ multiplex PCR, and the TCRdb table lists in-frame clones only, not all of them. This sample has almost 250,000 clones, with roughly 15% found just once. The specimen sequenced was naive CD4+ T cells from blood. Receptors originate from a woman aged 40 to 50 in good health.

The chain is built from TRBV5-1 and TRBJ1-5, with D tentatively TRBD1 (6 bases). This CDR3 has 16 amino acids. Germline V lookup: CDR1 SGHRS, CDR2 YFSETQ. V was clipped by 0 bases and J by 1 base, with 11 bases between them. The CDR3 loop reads CASSLGGTPSNQPQHF. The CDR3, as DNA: TGCGCCAGCAGCTTGGGGGGGACACCAAGCAATCAGCCCCAGCATTTT.

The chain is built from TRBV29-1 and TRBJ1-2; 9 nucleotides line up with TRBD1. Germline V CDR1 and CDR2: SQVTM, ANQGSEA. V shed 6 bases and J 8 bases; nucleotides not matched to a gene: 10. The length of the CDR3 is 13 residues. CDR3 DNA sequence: TGCAGCGTAGGGACAGGGTCCAATTGGGGCTACACCTTC. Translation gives CSVGTGSNWGYTF.

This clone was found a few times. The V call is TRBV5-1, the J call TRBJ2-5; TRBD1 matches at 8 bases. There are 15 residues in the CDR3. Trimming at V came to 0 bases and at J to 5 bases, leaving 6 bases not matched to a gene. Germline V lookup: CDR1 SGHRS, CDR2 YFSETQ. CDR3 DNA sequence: TGCGCCAGCAGCTTGGTCCAGGGGGCGCGGGAGACCCAGTACTTC. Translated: CASSLVQGARETQYF.

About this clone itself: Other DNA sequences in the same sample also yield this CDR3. CDR3 sequence (DNA): TGTGCCAGCAGCCCGCGACTAGCGGGGGGCCAAGAGACCCAGTACTTC. Its translation: CASSPRLAGGQETQYF. The gene calls are TRBV7-2 and TRBJ2-5; 13 bases map to TRBD2. Per germline, CDR1 SGHTA and CDR2 FQGNSA. V lost 5 bases to trimming and J lost 1 base; unmatched junction nucleotides: 4. The CDR3 loop spans 16 amino acids.

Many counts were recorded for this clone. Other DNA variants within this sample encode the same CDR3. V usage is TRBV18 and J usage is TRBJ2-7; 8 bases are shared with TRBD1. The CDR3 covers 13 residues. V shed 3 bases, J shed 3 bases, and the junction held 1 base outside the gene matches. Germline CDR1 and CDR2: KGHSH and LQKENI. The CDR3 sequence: CASSPGTGYEQYF. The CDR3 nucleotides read TGTGCCAGCTCACCTGGGACAGGCTACGAGCAGTACTTC. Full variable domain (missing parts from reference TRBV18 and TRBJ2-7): NAGVMQNPRHLVRRRGQEARLRCSPMKGHSHVYWYRQLPEEGLKFMVYLQKENIIDESGMPKERFSAEFPKEGPSILRIQQVVRGDSAAYFCASSPGTGYEQYFGPGTRLTVT.

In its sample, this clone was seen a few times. The CDR3 spells CASSITGRPQHF. CDR3 nucleotides: TGTGCCAGTAGTATCACCGGGAGGCCCCAGCATTTT. The chain combines TRBV19 with TRBJ1-5; no reliable D call. CDR3 length: 12 residues. Germline CDR1 LNHDA, CDR2 SQIVND (reference sequence). Trimming pared 3 bases from V and 9 bases from J, leaving 9 bases between. Full variable domain (missing parts from reference TRBV19 and TRBJ1-5): DGGITQSPKYLFRKEGQNVTLSCEQNLNHDAMYWYRQDPGQGLRLIYYSQIVNDFQKGDIAEGYSVSREKKESFPLTVTSAQKNPTAFYLCASSITGRPQHFGDGTRLSIL.

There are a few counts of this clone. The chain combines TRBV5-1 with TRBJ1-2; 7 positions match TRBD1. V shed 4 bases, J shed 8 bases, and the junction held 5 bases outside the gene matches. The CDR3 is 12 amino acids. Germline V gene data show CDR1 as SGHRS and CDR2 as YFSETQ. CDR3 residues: CASSETGKGYTF. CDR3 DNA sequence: TGCGCCAGCAGCGAGACAGGGAAAGGCTACACCTTC.